These 2 T cell receptor beta chains were all obtained from the same sample, sequenced in a study of blood T cell repertoires in COVID-19. Clones were sequenced by immunoSEQ multiplex PCR, and TCRdb holds only the in-frame ones, with some missing. The sample holds 200,000 to 250,000 clones, 90% seen once. The sequenced material came from PBMCs or T cells enriched from blood (not recorded which). These receptor sequences come from a man aged 50 to 59 who had been exposed to COVID-19.

The rearrangement links TRBV6-6 to TRBJ1-2; the D is unclear. Germline CDR1 is MNHNY and CDR2 is SVGAGI (reference sequence). Trimming took 6 bases from V and 2 from J, leaving 10 bases between them. This CDR3 region has 13 residues. For the CDR3, the DNA is TGTGCCAGCAGCTACGGGCAAAACTATGGCTACACCTTC. It encodes CASSYGQNYGYTF.

For this clone: Germline and junction disagree at one end, which may indicate a read error. The V call is TRBV3-1 (or the pseudogene TRBV3-2), the J call TRBJ1-1, with a tentative D call TRBD1 (5 bases). CDR1 LGHDT and CDR2 YNNKEL come from the germline V gene (reference sequence). CDR3 length equals 14 residues. The CDR3 spells CASSEDGAYTEAFF. The CDR3 DNA sequence: TGTGCCAGCAGCGAAGATGGGGCCTACACTGAAGCTTTCTTT.